Listed here are 20 T cell receptor beta chains from one sample, sequenced in a study of early T cells in non-severe SARS-CoV-2 infection. TCRdb re-derived calls from the 5' RACE reads in MiXCR, one entry per CDR3 protein. The data contain 95,000 to 120,000 distinct CDR3 sequences, roughly an eighth of them singletons. The sequencing input was whole blood. These receptors were obtained from an adult who was a healthcare worker with PCR-confirmed SARS-CoV-2 infection or an uninfected control (not recorded which).

There are a few counts of this clonotype. V gene TRBV10-3 combines with J gene TRBJ2-5, with a tentative D call TRBD2 (6 bases). Germline-derived CDR1 and CDR2 are ENHRY and SYGVKD. V was pared by 4 bases and J by 4 bases, with 31 bases between. There are 20 residues in the CDR3. CDR3 region: CAISGGGTPALSTIGETQYF. The DNA of the CDR3 is TGTGCCATCAGTGGAGGAGGGACCCCGGCGCTCTCTACGATTGGAGAGACCCAGTACTTC.

This clonotype showed up many times. The chain couples TRBV11-2 to TRBJ2-3, with 8 bases aligning to TRBD2. The ends lost 2 bases at V and 4 bases at J; junction bases unmatched: 8. CDR3 size: 16 residues. From germline, CDR1 is SGHAT and CDR2 FQNNGV. CDR3 in DNA: TGTGCCAGCAGCTTAATAGCGGGGCCAATTTCAGATACGCAGTATTTT. Translation gives CASSLIAGPISDTQYF.

In this sample, this clonotype turned up many times. V gene TRBV11-2 combines with J gene TRBJ2-1; TRBD2 is a possible D gene (6 bases). Germline CDR1 SGHAT, CDR2 FQNNGV. The CDR3 extends over 15 amino acids. Deletions cut 2 bases from V and 1 base from J, with 9 bases between. CDR3 in amino acids: CASSLNGGSYNEQFF. The DNA for the CDR3 is TGTGCCAGCAGCTTAAACGGGGGATCCTACAATGAGCAGTTCTTC.

This clonotype was detected many times. The gene calls are TRBV20-1 and TRBJ1-6; TRBD1 might be the D (5 bases). In germline, CDR1 is DFQATT, CDR2 SNEGSKA (reference sequence). The CDR3 is made up of 19 amino acids. Trimming removed 0 bases at V and 4 bases at J, with 22 bases between. CDR3 DNA: TGCAGTGCTAGAGATCCCAGGGTCAGGAGTAACTTATATAATTCACCCCTCCACTTT. It translates to CSARDPRVRSNLYNSPLHF.

This rearrangement joins TRBV7-9 to TRBJ2-1; TRBD1 aligns across 8 bases. Germline V gene lookup returns CDR1 SEHNR and CDR2 FQNEAQ (reference sequence). This CDR3 comprises 16 residues. After removal of 4 bases from V and 2 bases from J, the junction contained 7 bases not matched to a gene. Written as DNA, the CDR3 is TGTGCCAGCAGCTCGCGACAGGGGAGTCCCTACAATGAGCAGTTCTTC. Translated: CASSSRQGSPYNEQFF.

This clonotype was picked up many times. The rearrangement uses TRBV24-1 and TRBJ1-6; a weak D match, TRBD1 (6 bases). CDR3 length equals 13 residues. Germline V gene sequence: CDR1 KGHDR, CDR2 SFDVKD. Trimming left V 6 bases short and J 9 bases short, with 11 bases between. The CDR3 DNA reads TGTGCCACCAGTCTAACAGGGAGTTCACCCCTCCACTTT. Its translation: CATSLTGSSPLHF.

This clonotype was detected a few times. The chain employs TRBV5-1 and TRBJ2-7; D may correspond to TRBD1 or TRBD2 (5 bases each). This CDR3 is 14 amino acids long. CDR1 and CDR2 (germline): SGHRS, YFSETQ. V gave up 3 bases and J gave up 6 bases, with 16 bases separating them. CDR3 DNA sequence: TGCGCCAGCAGCTCCAACTCAGGGACCCGCGAGCAGTACTTC. It translates to CASSSNSGTREQYF.

This clonotype was observed a few times. The CDR3 is CSAAQGSTEAFF. The CDR3 DNA follows: TGCAGTGCCGCACAGGGAAGCACTGAAGCTTTCTTT. The gene calls are TRBV20-1 and TRBJ1-1; D perhaps matches TRBD1 (6 bases). V lost 6 bases and J 4 bases, leaving 12 bases between the germline ends. The CDR3 sequence is 12 residues long. Germline V gene data show CDR1 as DFQATT and CDR2 as SNEGSKA (reference sequence).

This clonotype has more than one count but fewer than ten. The genes are TRBV11-2 and TRBJ2-2; D may correspond to TRBD1 or TRBD2 (5 bases each). In germline, CDR1 is SGHAT, CDR2 FQNNGV. CDR3 length: 15 amino acids. V was pared by 2 bases and J by 3 bases, with 10 bases between. CDR3 in amino acids: CASSLTGHDTGELFF. CDR3 nucleotide sequence: TGTGCCAGCAGCTTAACGGGGCACGACACCGGGGAGCTGTTTTTT.

This clonotype was counted ten times or more. The V and J genes are TRBV7-8 and TRBJ1-5, with 7 positions matching TRBD1. J lost 4 bases, V lost 4 bases, and 7 bases had no gene match. CDR1 is SGHVS, CDR2 FQNEAQ, per germline. This CDR3 has 15 amino acids. The CDR3 here is CASSSRDSPNQPQHF. CDR3 coding DNA: TGTGCCAGCAGCTCGCGGGACAGCCCTAATCAGCCCCAGCATTTT.

The rearrangement joins TRBV7-3 to TRBJ2-3; 14 positions agree with TRBD2. The CDR3 contains 17 residues. Germline V gene sequence: CDR1 SGHTA, CDR2 FQGTGA. The V gene end was trimmed by 5 bases and the J gene end by 0 bases; junction bases not matched to a gene: 4. As DNA, the CDR3 is TGTGCCAGCAGCCGACTAGCGGGGGGGCTTAGCACAGATACGCAGTATTTT. Protein product: CASSRLAGGLSTDTQYF.

This clonotype was found many times. The chain has TRBV7-9 and TRBJ2-5, with TRBD1 as a possible D gene (6 bases). This CDR3 is 13 amino acids long. Trimming shortened V by 4 bases and J by 5 bases, and 11 bases separated the two germline ends. Germline V gene lookup returns CDR1 SEHNR and CDR2 FQNEAQ (reference sequence). The CDR3 DNA reads as TGTGCCAGCAGCTCCACTAGGGGGGAGACCCAGTACTTC. Translating it yields CASSSTRGETQYF.

This clonotype was detected ten times or more. The chain combines TRBV6-5 with TRBJ1-2, with D tentatively TRBD1 (6 bases). Trimming shortened V by 5 bases and J by 7 bases, and 11 bases separated the two germline ends. There are 12 residues in the CDR3. Germline CDR1 and CDR2: MNHEY and SVGAGI. The CDR3: CASSIGTTGYTF. CDR3 bases: TGTGCCAGCAGTATTGGGACAACTGGCTACACCTTC.

This clonotype was seen a handful of times. The rearrangement links TRBV10-2 to TRBJ2-7; 11 bases are a match to TRBD2. This CDR3 has 15 residues. The V gene end was trimmed by 0 bases and the J gene end by 5 bases; junction bases not matched to a gene: 3. Per germline, CDR1 WSHSY and CDR2 SAAADI. CDR3 DNA sequence: TGCGCCAGCAGTGAGTCGAAACTAGCGGGAGACGAGCAGTACTTC. Protein: CASSESKLAGDEQYF.

This clonotype was observed at least ten times. V gene TRBV20-1 combines with J gene TRBJ1-2; 10 bases agree with TRBD1. CDR1 is DFQATT and CDR2 is SNEGSKA in the germline V gene (reference sequence). This CDR3 comprises 12 residues. Unmatched junction bases numbered 1, after V lost 3 bases and J lost 6 bases. The CDR3 spells CSARTGGNGYTF. CDR3 nucleotides: TGCAGTGCTAGGACAGGGGGCAATGGCTACACCTTC.

J is TRBJ2-4 and V is TRBV5-1; D gene ambiguous. The CDR3 runs 14 residues. V shed 0 bases and J shed 8 bases, with 12 bases lying between them. Per the germline V gene, CDR1 is SGHRS and CDR2 is YFSETQ. In DNA, the CDR3 is TGCGCCAGCAGCTTGGCCGGAGACGTGGACATTCAGTACTTC. Protein product: CASSLAGDVDIQYF.

This clonotype was detected ten times or more. Its ends do not fully match the called genes, so a read error is possible. The CDR3 bases are TGTGCCAGCAGATTAGCTGGAGATACGCAGTATTTT. Protein product: CASRLAGDTQYF. V and J are TRBV13 and TRBJ2-3; D gene ambiguous. The CDR3 loop spans 12 amino acids. Germline V lookup: CDR1 PRHDT, CDR2 FYEKMQ (reference sequence).

This clonotype was counted only a few times. J is TRBJ2-1 and V is TRBV10-3, with D perhaps matching TRBD1 (6 bases). Trimming removed 3 bases from V and 9 bases from J, with 12 bases in between. The CDR3 extends over 13 amino acids. Germline V gene sequence: CDR1 ENHRY, CDR2 SYGVKD. The CDR3 region has the DNA TGTGCCATCAGTGACAACACACAGGGTGAGCAGTTCTTC. Amino acid sequence: CAISDNTQGEQFF.

This clonotype was counted many times. This chain joins TRBV18 and TRBJ1-5; 10 positions match TRBD1. In germline, CDR1 is KGHSH, CDR2 LQKENI. The CDR3 is 15 amino acids. After removal of 4 bases from V and 6 bases from J, the junction contained 6 bases not matched to a gene. The CDR3 DNA reads as TGTGCCAGCTCACGTTCGGGACAGGGGAGTCAGCCCCAGCATTTT. It encodes CASSRSGQGSQPQHF.

This chain joins TRBV20-1 and TRBJ1-1; TRBD1 agrees at 10 bases. The V gene's germline CDR1 is DFQATT and CDR2 SNEGSKA (reference sequence). The length of the CDR3 is 15 residues. J was trimmed by 8 bases and V by 6 bases; bases with no gene match: 15. This CDR3 is CSASDKDRGRREAFF. The DNA for the CDR3 is TGCAGTGCCTCGGATAAAGACAGGGGGCGCAGGGAAGCTTTCTTT.